Presented here are 27 T cell receptor beta chains from one specimen sequenced in a study of beta chain features in type 1 diabetes. Points from the study as a whole: Shortening that was moderate but significant affected the TCRB CDR3s of Type 1 diabetes patients in all four CD4+ subsets.

Sequencing targeted expressed TCRB transcripts, as all isolated RNA had been reverse transcribed. Sequencing was performed with immunoSEQ multiplex PCR; in TCRdb, only in-frame clones are kept and a portion is missing. This table has 300,000 or so clones, 9.3% appearing once. No cognate antigen is known for these TCRs. Sequenced: central memory CD4+ T cells from blood. These receptors all stem from a man aged 25-40 years with type 1 diabetes.

A few counts support this clone. V is TRBV7-9 and J is TRBJ2-3, with D perhaps given as TRBD1 or TRBD2 (6 bases each). The V end was cut by 10 bases, the J end by 0 bases, with 14 bases between. Germline CDR1 and CDR2: SEHNR and FQNEAQ (reference sequence). CDR3 length: 14 amino acids. DNA for the CDR3: TGTGCCACCACGAGGGGGGCCAGCACAGATACGCAGTATTTT. Translation: CATTRGASTDTQYF.

V is TRBV9 and J is TRBJ2-1; 8 nucleotides agree with TRBD2. The CDR3 runs to 15 residues. Germline CDR1 and CDR2: SGDLS and YYNGEE. The V segment lost 4 bases and the J segment 4 bases; nucleotides outside the gene matches: 7. The CDR3 DNA reads as TGTGCCAGCAGCACCAGCGGGGGACGGTACAATGAGCAGTTCTTC. This sequence encodes CASSTSGGRYNEQFF.

This clone was counted at least ten times. This chain joins TRBV11-2 and TRBJ1-3; D is ambiguous. The CDR3 length is 16 residues. The germline V gene encodes CDR1 SGHAT and CDR2 FQNNGV. Trimming cost V 6 bases and J 0 bases, with 15 bases left between them. The CDR3 region has the DNA TGTGCCAGCAGGGATTGGACGGCCAGCTCTGGAAACACCATATATTTT. This codes for CASRDWTASSGNTIYF.

This clone was observed a few times. The chain joins TRBV7-9 to TRBJ2-3; TRBD2 might be the D (6 bases). V shed 1 base and J shed 3 bases, with 11 bases lying between them. There are 15 residues in the CDR3. CDR1 is SEHNR, CDR2 FQNEAQ, per germline (reference sequence). This CDR3 reads CASSLVAGRTDTQYF. In DNA, the CDR3 is TGTGCCAGCAGCTTAGTGGCGGGACGGACAGATACGCAGTATTTT. Full variable domain (remainder filled in from reference TRBV7-9 and TRBJ2-3): DTGVSQNPRHKITKRGQNVTFRCDPISEHNRLYWYRQTLGQGPEFLTYFQNEAQLEKSRLLSDRFSAERPKGSFSTLEIQRTEQGDSAMYLCASSLVAGRTDTQYFGPGTRLTVL.

There are a few counts of this clone. The chain recombines TRBV29-1 with TRBJ2-7; D is unresolved. The germline gives CDR1 SQVTM, CDR2 ANQGSEA. The CDR3 consists of 11 residues. V shed 2 bases and J shed 4 bases, with 6 bases lying between them. The CDR3 region is CSVESAYEQYF. The DNA of the CDR3 is TGCAGCGTTGAATCAGCGTACGAGCAGTACTTC.

The chain has TRBV6-1 and TRBJ1-2; D call uncertain. The germline CDR1 and CDR2 sequences are MNHNS and SASEGT. V was trimmed by 7 bases and J by 0 bases, leaving 15 bases between them. The length of the CDR3 is 15 residues. CDR3 bases: TGTGCCAGCACCCAAAGCGCCAGCACTAACTATGGCTACACCTTC. Encoded protein: CASTQSASTNYGYTF.

This clone occurred many times. The rearrangement links TRBV18 to TRBJ2-3, with 10 bases lining up with TRBD2. J was trimmed by 2 bases and V by 3 bases; bases with no gene match: 8. In germline, CDR1 is KGHSH, CDR2 LQKENI. The CDR3 sequence is 17 residues long. The chain's CDR3 is CASSPTSGDPYTDTQYF. For the CDR3, the DNA is TGTGCCAGCTCACCCACTAGCGGGGACCCTTACACAGATACGCAGTATTTT. The variable domain in full, completed from reference TRBV18 and TRBJ2-3, reads NAGVMQNPRHLVRRRGQEARLRCSPMKGHSHVYWYRQLPEEGLKFMVYLQKENIIDESGMPKERFSAEFPKEGPSILRIQQVVRGDSAAYFCASSPTSGDPYTDTQYFGPGTRLTVL.

This chain joins TRBV5-1 and TRBJ2-3; no clear D gene. The length of the CDR3 is 14 residues. Between the trimmed V and J ends, which lost 0 bases and 0 bases, there was a span of 5 bases. Germline V gene sequence: CDR1 SGHRS, CDR2 YFSETQ. CDR3 region: CASSLEGSTDTQYF. In nucleotides, the CDR3 is TGCGCCAGCAGCTTGGAAGGGAGCACAGATACGCAGTATTTT. The entire variable domain, with the rest obtained from reference TRBV5-1 and TRBJ2-3, is as follows: KAGVTQTPRYLIKTRGQQVTLSCSPISGHRSVSWYQQTPGQGLQFLFEYFSETQRNKGNFPGRFSGRQFSNSRSEMNVSTLELGDSALYLCASSLEGSTDTQYFGPGTRLTVL.

The gene calls are TRBV1 and TRBJ2-1. TRBV1 is marked as a pseudogene. The CDR3 extends over 12 amino acids. CDR3 amino acids: CTSSPDMDEQFF. CDR3 nucleotides: TGCACCAGCAGCCCAGACATGGATGAGCAGTTCTTC.

This clone was observed a handful of times. The chain joins TRBV4-1 to TRBJ1-2, with D maybe TRBD1 (5 bases). The V gene lost 0 bases and the J gene lost 4 bases, with 12 bases spanning the gap. The CDR3 covers 15 residues. Germline CDR1 is MGHRA and CDR2 is YSYEKL. CDR3 nucleotide sequence: TGCGCCAGCAGCCAAGATCACGGGACGGGCTATGGCTACACCTTC. Residues: CASSQDHGTGYGYTF.

The V gene is TRBV5-4, the J gene TRBJ2-3, with D possibly being TRBD1 (6 bases). The CDR3 has 13 residues. Germline loops: CDR1 SGHNT, CDR2 YYREEE (reference sequence). CDR3 loop: CAPTTGGTDTQYF. The CDR3 DNA reads as TGTGCACCCACGACAGGAGGCACAGATACGCAGTATTTT.

This clone appeared a few times. The chain is built from TRBV29-1 and TRBJ2-1; D is undetermined. V was trimmed by 0 bases and J by 7 bases, leaving 1 base between them. Germline values: CDR1 SQVTM, CDR2 ANQGSEA. The CDR3 is made up of 10 amino acids. In DNA, the CDR3 is TGCAGCGTTGAAGATAATGAGCAGTTCTTC. Amino acid sequence: CSVEDNEQFF.

This clone was seen more than once but under ten times. The rearrangement uses TRBV6-5 and TRBJ2-7; D is possibly TRBD1 (6 bases). Germline V gene sequence: CDR1 MNHEY, CDR2 SVGAGI. CDR3 size: 14 residues. V shed 2 bases and J shed 0 bases, with 8 bases lying between them. Written as DNA, the CDR3 is TGTGCCAGCAGTTACAAGGACAGCTCCTACGAGCAGTACTTC. Translated, it gives CASSYKDSSYEQYF.

The chain joins TRBV30 to TRBJ1-1; the D gene is possibly TRBD1 (5 bases). V was trimmed by 4 bases and J by 4 bases, leaving 13 bases between them. Germline lookup yields CDR1 GTSNPN and CDR2 SVGIG (reference sequence). CDR3 length equals 13 residues. The CDR3 loop reads CAWKRPGSTEAFF. The CDR3 DNA reads TGTGCCTGGAAAAGGCCAGGGAGCACTGAAGCTTTCTTT.

The genes are TRBV2 and TRBJ1-4, with no clear D. The CDR3 has 15 amino acids. Germline CDR1 and CDR2: SNHLY and FYNNEI. V lost 0 bases to trimming and J lost 7 bases, with 12 bases between them. CDR3 nucleotide sequence: TGTGCCAGCAGTGAAGCACGGGAATCCGGTGAAAAACTGTTTTTT. It encodes CASSEARESGEKLFF.

This clone was seen more than once but under ten times. The chain combines TRBV10-3 with TRBJ1-1, with D unresolved. Looked up from germline, CDR1 is ENHRY and CDR2 is SYGVKD. V lost 7 bases and J lost 5, with 14 bases in between. The CDR3 is 13 amino acids. The CDR3 spells CAIKAGVETEAFF. CDR3 coding DNA: TGTGCCATCAAGGCTGGGGTGGAGACTGAAGCTTTCTTT.

This clone was recorded at least ten times. This chain joins TRBV2 and TRBJ1-4; TRBD1 might be the D (6 bases). Trimming shortened V by 6 bases and J by 0 bases, and 8 bases separated the two germline ends. This CDR3 comprises 14 residues. Per germline, CDR1 SNHLY and CDR2 FYNNEI. CDR3 in DNA: TGTGCCAGCAGCGGGGACACAACTAATGAAAAACTGTTTTTT. It translates to CASSGDTTNEKLFF.

The gene calls are TRBV7-6 and TRBJ1-5; perhaps TRBD1 as D (6 bases). V lost 5 bases and J lost 0, with 20 bases in between. Germline assignment: CDR1 SGHVS and CDR2 FNYEAQ. The CDR3 spans 18 residues. This CDR3 reads CASSPVPGQSHSNQPQHF. The CDR3 DNA follows: TGTGCCAGCAGCCCCGTTCCTGGACAGTCTCATAGCAATCAGCCCCAGCATTTT.

The genes are TRBV28 and TRBJ1-5; the D is unclear. This CDR3 contains 14 residues. V was shortened by 7 bases and J by 0 bases, with 10 bases between the two germline ends. From germline, CDR1 is MDHEN and CDR2 SYDVKM. In nucleotides, the CDR3 is TGTGCCAGCACCCTAGGGAGTAGCAATCAGCCCCAGCATTTT. This gives the protein CASTLGSSNQPQHF.

This clone was seen a few times. The J gene is TRBJ2-1, the V gene TRBV19; 9 bases are shared with TRBD2. The CDR3 extends over 15 amino acids. The J segment lost 5 bases and the V segment lost 5 bases, leaving 7 bases of the junction unmatched. From germline, CDR1 is LNHDA and CDR2 SQIVND (reference sequence). The CDR3, as DNA: TGTGCCAGTAGTTTGGGACTAGCAGTTGACAATGAGCAGTTCTTC. Residues: CASSLGLAVDNEQFF.

This clone appeared many times. The genes are TRBV6-6 and TRBJ1-1; a possible D gene is TRBD1 (5 bases). V dropped 6 bases and J dropped 3 bases, with 11 bases sitting between them. The CDR3 consists of 13 residues. Germline CDR1 reads MNHNY; CDR2 reads SVGAGI (reference sequence). Here the CDR3 DNA reads TGTGCCAGCAGCCGGGACGGGTACACTGAAGCTTTCTTT. It is translated as CASSRDGYTEAFF.

This clone occurred a few times. The chain joins TRBV6-1 to TRBJ1-5, with D possibly TRBD1 on 5 matching bases. CDR3 length: 14 residues. Germline CDR1 is MNHNS and CDR2 is SASEGT. Trimming cost V 4 bases and J 2 bases, with 9 bases left between them. The CDR3 loop is CASSAGGGNQPQHF. The DNA of the CDR3 is TGTGCCAGCAGTGCCGGGGGTGGCAATCAGCCCCAGCATTTT.

At least ten counts were recorded for this clone. V usage is TRBV28 and J usage is TRBJ2-1; 9 positions match TRBD2. The CDR3 extends over 16 amino acids. Germline trimming cut 5 bases from V and 4 bases from J; bases unmatched to any gene: 9. Looked up from germline, CDR1 is MDHEN and CDR2 is SYDVKM. This CDR3 is CASSPNLAGLYNEQFF. The CDR3 DNA sequence: TGTGCCAGCAGTCCCAACCTAGCGGGGTTATACAATGAGCAGTTCTTC.

V usage is TRBV6-5 and J usage is TRBJ2-6; D is unclear. Per germline, CDR1 MNHEY and CDR2 SVGAGI. The CDR3 runs to 14 residues. V shed 6 bases and J shed 0 bases, with 6 bases lying between them. CDR3 amino acids: CASSKTSGANVLTF. Written as DNA, the CDR3 is TGTGCCAGCAGCAAGACCTCTGGGGCCAACGTCCTGACTTTC.

This chain uses TRBV9 with TRBJ2-7; no reliable D call. The CDR3 sequence is 16 residues long. V lost 3 bases and J lost 5, with 21 bases in between. Germline V gene data show CDR1 as SGDLS and CDR2 as YYNGEE. Here the CDR3 reads CASSERTGPTVNEQYF. CDR3 coding DNA: TGTGCCAGCAGCGAACGAACCGGGCCGACGGTGAACGAGCAGTACTTC.

This rearrangement joins TRBV7-8 to TRBJ1-1, with no clear D. V dropped 2 bases and J dropped 7 bases, with 8 bases sitting between them. The germline gives CDR1 SGHVS, CDR2 FQNEAQ. This CDR3 contains 12 residues. CDR3 sequence (DNA): TGTGCCAGCAGCTTAAATCGACTTGAAGCTTTCTTT. This translates into CASSLNRLEAFF.

The rearrangement joins TRBV5-1 to TRBJ2-7, with D unclear. V was clipped by 0 bases and J by 6 bases, with 13 bases between them. Per the germline V gene, CDR1 is SGHRS and CDR2 is YFSETQ. The CDR3 is 14 residues long. DNA of the CDR3: TGCGCCAGCAGCTTGGGTCAGTCACGAGCCGAGCAGTACTTC. It codes for CASSLGQSRAEQYF.